This TCR beta chain derives from a study of blood T cell repertoires in COVID-19 (dated by TCRdb to the early 2020s). In the study overall: Samples from collaborators originated in the United States, Italy and Spain and spanned both the acute and convalescent phases of COVID-19. The prospective study material was composed of cDNA or gDNA derived from T cells, B-cell-depleted T cells, or PBMCs. The repertoires were made available in a free public database intended to serve as a resource for research on the immune response to SARS-CoV-2. The dataset comprised deeply sampled blood TCRbeta repertoires from subjects exposed to, actively infected with, or recovered from COVID-19. HLA class I and class II types, where available, came from metadata supplied by the sample provider rather than from assay-based typing. Samples were obtained from the ongoing ImmuneRACE study (first 160 participants) and from approximately 1,200 subjects provided by 6 global collaborators. Sample metadata almost always included a de-identified subject ID, COVID-19 status, age in years and sex.

TCRbeta CDR3 regions were amplified from genomic DNA using the immunoSEQ Assay, a bias-controlled multiplex PCR. The paper's processing steps were these. Nucleated cell counts per sample were estimated from amplification of reference gene primers within the assay. To quantify the absolute abundance of each unique TCRbeta CDR3 rearrangement, sequence reads were collapsed and filtered. Productive Simpson clonality was computed per sample as the square root of Simpson's diversity index over productive rearrangements. The source is immuneACCESS, and TCRdb retained only in-frame sequences with V and J called. Part of the clones is not carried over; for the studies checked, unresolved V genes explain less than half of this, and the remainder is unexplained. V and J calls and clone size are those listed in that table; D and trimming were worked out from the DNA. This sample has about 300,000 clones in its table, and around 87% of those were observed once. 1.3% of the sample belongs to the ten largest clones.

The collaborating institutions used their own protocols to collect whole blood in K2EDTA tubes. For TCRbeta analysis, collaborators shipped samples in one of three forms: frozen whole blood, isolated PBMCs, or DNA extracted from either of those sample types. CDR1 and CDR2 are drawn from the germline V gene (reference sequence): SGHNT, YYREEE. The CDR3 measures 16 amino acids from cysteine to phenylalanine. CDR3 DNA only is kept here, 48 bases in frame from base 1. V is cut back by 4 bases and J by 1 base, with 5 bases in the junction unmatched. Regarding this clone: Its binding antigen is unknown. Base qualities are missing; no much larger clone stands one base away.

The investigation overall reported the following: The amount of clinical and demographic metadata varied by source and participant and was provided uncurated.

The chain couples TRBV5-4 to TRBJ2-1, and 10 junction bases match TRBD2. Sequenced material: peripheral blood. The receptor was derived from a man between 65 and 79 years old with acute or convalescent COVID-19. The CDR3 loop reads CASSPGLAVSYNEQFF. The nucleotide sequence reads TGTGCCAGCAGCCCTGGACTAGCGGTATCCTACAATGAGCAGTTCTTC.